Sequencing of this T cell receptor beta chain was carried out in a study of T-cell memory formation after mild COVID-19. Study details: The two donors had largely donor-specific TCR clusters. Study results and caveats: While clones contracting from day 15 to 85 were balanced between CD4 and CD8, later expanders leaned CD4+. Specificity for SARS-CoV-2 was not confirmed among the second-wave clones peaking on day 37.

The table lists this clonotype with a few counts. Its antigen remains unknown. Libraries for TCRalpha and TCRbeta carried sample barcodes and unique molecular identifiers via 5'RACE. In TCRdb, the 5' RACE reads were re-called with MiXCR into one record per CDR3 protein. The sample consists of 150,000 or so distinct CDR3 sequences, roughly 31% of them appearing once. CDR3 length: 14 amino acids. V was cut by 10 bases and J by 4 bases, with 17 bases left in between. The sample taken for sequencing was PBMCs or a T cell subset sorted from them (not recorded which). V is TRBV12-3 or TRBV12-4 and J is TRBJ1-3, with D hard to call. The origin of this receptor is an adult woman who had mild COVID-19 (a few samples of this study predate the infection). Cell type and time point are not known. CDR3: CATGLSLGGNTIYF. The CDR3 DNA reads TGTGCCACCGGACTCTCGCTCGGAGGAAACACCATATATTTT.